The 18 T cell receptor beta chains presented below share a single source sample, sequenced in a study of blood T cell repertoires in COVID-19. Clones were read by immunoSEQ multiplex PCR, and TCRdb kept only the in-frame ones, dropping some. The repertoire holds around 150,000 clones, with over 80% as singletons. Sequences were obtained from PBMCs or T cells enriched from blood (not recorded which). These receptor sequences come from a man between 65 and 85 years old who had been exposed to COVID-19.

This chain uses TRBV9 with TRBJ2-3; 14 bases fit TRBD2. The CDR3 covers 16 residues. V trimming: 4 bases; J trimming: 9 bases; junction bases outside the gene matches: 10. Germline V gives CDR1 SGDLS, CDR2 YYNGEE. The CDR3 is CASSTGTSGGQSTQYF. The CDR3 region has the DNA TGTGCCAGCAGCACCGGGACTAGCGGGGGCCAGTCAACGCAGTATTTT. The whole variable domain, filled in from reference TRBV9 and TRBJ2-3, reads DSGVTQTPKHLITATGQRVTLRCSPRSGDLSVYWYQQSLDQGLQFLIQYYNGEERAKGNILERFSAQQFPDLHSELNLSSLELGDSALYFCASSTGTSGGQSTQYFGPGTRLTVL.

The genes are TRBV2 and TRBJ1-1; a weak D match, TRBD1 (6 bases). This CDR3 spans 16 amino acids. CDR1 SNHLY and CDR2 FYNNEI come from the germline V gene. V shed 6 bases and J shed 1 base, with 18 bases lying between them. The CDR3 protein is CASRESYLQGNTEAFF. The CDR3 DNA reads TGTGCCAGCAGGGAGAGTTACCTACAGGGGAACACTGAAGCTTTCTTT.

The J gene is TRBJ2-7, the V gene TRBV12-3 or TRBV12-4, with TRBD1 as a possible D gene (6 bases). The CDR3 runs 12 residues. Between the trimmed V and J ends, which lost 5 bases and 6 bases, there was a span of 11 bases. CDR3 in DNA: TGTGCCAGCAGTCGGGACAAAATCGAGCAGTACTTC. Protein: CASSRDKIEQYF.

This rearrangement joins TRBV5-4 to TRBJ2-2; 13 bases map to TRBD2. The ends lost 2 bases at V and 4 bases at J; junction bases unmatched: 2. The CDR3 consists of 16 residues. Germline loops: CDR1 SGHNT, CDR2 YYREEE (reference sequence). The CDR3 region has the DNA TGTGCCAGCAGCTTAGGACTAGCGGGAGTCACCGGGGAGCTGTTTTTT. Protein sequence: CASSLGLAGVTGELFF.

The gene calls are TRBV30 and TRBJ1-1; 9 nucleotides line up with TRBD1. Germline V gene sequence: CDR1 GTSNPN, CDR2 SVGIG (reference sequence). The V segment lost 0 bases and the J segment 1 base; nucleotides outside the gene matches: 3. The CDR3 spans 15 residues. The CDR3 sequence: CAWSVLGQGNTEAFF. DNA of the CDR3: TGTGCCTGGAGTGTACTGGGACAGGGGAACACTGAAGCTTTCTTT.

V is TRBV2 and J is TRBJ2-3; tentative D call: TRBD2 (5 bases). The CDR3 is made up of 15 amino acids. V lost 8 bases, J lost 1 base, and 16 bases lay in between. Germline V gene lookup returns CDR1 SNHLY and CDR2 FYNNEI. For the CDR3, the DNA is TGTGCCAGCGGAAGAATGGTGAGGGGCACAGATACGCAGTATTTT. It yields the protein CASGRMVRGTDTQYF.

The CDR3 region is CASSFGSGLTSTDTQYF. The CDR3 DNA sequence: TGTGCCAGCAGCTTTGGGTCGGGACTAACTAGCACAGATACGCAGTATTTT. The genes are TRBV7-2 and TRBJ2-3; 7 nucleotides agree with TRBD2. The CDR3 length is 17 residues. CDR1 is SGHTA and CDR2 is FQGNSA in the germline V gene. V shed 3 bases and J 0 bases; nucleotides not matched to a gene: 9.

The J gene is TRBJ2-7, the V gene TRBV4-3; D may be TRBD2 (5 bases). This CDR3 is 14 amino acids long. Looked up from germline, CDR1 is LGHNA and CDR2 is YSLEER. V lost 3 bases, J lost 3 bases, and 12 bases lay in between. The CDR3 DNA reads as TGCGCCAGCAGCCACAGGCCCGGGAACTACGAGCAGTACTTC. Translating gives CASSHRPGNYEQYF.

This clone was seen once. CDR3 protein: CASSLAGQGARKAFF. The CDR3 DNA follows: TGTGCCAGCAGCTTAGCGGGACAGGGGGCGCGGAAAGCTTTCTTT. The chain is built from TRBV7-9 and TRBJ1-1; 12 bases line up with TRBD1. With 0 bases clipped from V and 9 bases from J, the junction kept 5 bases outside the gene matches. CDR1 SEHNR and CDR2 FQNEAQ come from the germline V gene (reference sequence). The CDR3 is 15 residues long.

This sequence joins TRBV11-2 and TRBJ2-1; D is unresolved. Trimming took 1 base from V and 0 from J, leaving 7 bases between them. The CDR3 is 15 amino acids. Germline values: CDR1 SGHAT, CDR2 FQNNGV. CDR3 DNA sequence: TGTGCCAGCAGCTTAGCGGCAGGCTCCTACAATGAGCAGTTCTTC. This codes for CASSLAAGSYNEQFF.

The rearrangement uses TRBV19 and TRBJ2-7, with D possibly matching TRBD1 (6 bases). Trimming pared 6 bases from V and 0 bases from J, leaving 12 bases between. The CDR3 has 14 amino acids. CDR1 is LNHDA, CDR2 SQIVND, per germline (reference sequence). This CDR3 reads CASSQGFPSYEQYF. The CDR3 bases are TGTGCCAGTAGCCAGGGGTTTCCCTCCTACGAGCAGTACTTC. The full variable domain, completed using reference TRBV19 and TRBJ2-7, is DGGITQSPKYLFRKEGQNVTLSCEQNLNHDAMYWYRQDPGQGLRLIYYSQIVNDFQKGDIAEGYSVSREKKESFPLTVTSAQKNPTAFYLCASSQGFPSYEQYFGPGTRLTVT.

The CDR3 coding sequence is TGTGCCAGTTGGAGTCTAAGCGGGAGGGATACGCAGTATTTT. As protein: CASWSLSGRDTQYF. The chain has TRBV19 and TRBJ2-3; the match to TRBD2 covers 9 bases. CDR3 length equals 14 residues. From germline, CDR1 is LNHDA and CDR2 SQIVND (reference sequence). The V segment lost 8 bases and the J segment 6 bases; nucleotides outside the gene matches: 9.

Concerning this clone itself: Other DNA sequences from this sample encode an identical CDR3 as well. This chain uses TRBV6-5 with TRBJ1-6; the D gene is possibly TRBD1 (5 bases). This CDR3 comprises 15 residues. Trimming removed 2 bases from V and 7 bases from J, with 12 bases in between. Germline-derived CDR1 and CDR2 are MNHEY and SVGAGI. The CDR3 DNA sequence: TGTGCCAGCAGTTACGGGCAGGGACTGAATTCACCCCTCCACTTT. Translating it yields CASSYGQGLNSPLHF.

The V gene is TRBV30, the J gene TRBJ2-3, with TRBD2 matching over 8 bases. From germline, CDR1 is GTSNPN and CDR2 SVGIG (reference sequence). After removal of 0 bases from V and 5 bases from J, the junction contained 4 bases not matched to a gene. The CDR3 runs to 14 residues. CDR3 in DNA: TGTGCCTGGAGTGTAGCGGGGGCAAAAGATACGCAGTATTTT. It specifies CAWSVAGAKDTQYF.

The gene calls are TRBV28 and TRBJ1-5; D may be TRBD1 (5 bases). The V gene lost 7 bases and the J gene lost 7 bases, with 14 bases spanning the gap. The germline V gene has CDR1 MDHEN and CDR2 SYDVKM. The CDR3 length is 13 residues. CDR3 coding DNA: TGTGCCAGCATGGGGGGGGTGTGGCAGCCCCAGCATTTT. It specifies CASMGGVWQPQHF.

The gene calls are TRBV6-6 and TRBJ2-7; 10 bases agree with TRBD2. Germline CDR1 and CDR2: MNHNY and SVGAGI (reference sequence). The CDR3 loop spans 18 amino acids. The V gene end was trimmed by 5 bases and the J gene end by 4 bases; junction bases not matched to a gene: 17. The CDR3 is CASSPGQKPSGRRYEQYF. CDR3 sequence (DNA): TGTGCCAGCAGTCCTGGACAGAAACCTAGCGGGAGACGGTACGAGCAGTACTTC.

The V call is TRBV24-1, the J call TRBJ1-2; 7 nucleotides match TRBD1. The J segment lost 7 bases and the V segment lost 5 bases, leaving 6 bases of the junction unmatched. The CDR3 has 13 residues. The V gene's germline CDR1 is KGHDR and CDR2 SFDVKD. The CDR3 loop reads CATSGRQGIGYTF. In nucleotides, the CDR3 is TGTGCCACCAGTGGTAGACAGGGTATTGGCTACACCTTC.

The chain has TRBV4-3 and TRBJ2-3; TRBD2 matches 13 bases. Germline trimming cut 0 bases from V and 1 base from J; bases unmatched to any gene: 4. Per the germline V gene, CDR1 is LGHNA and CDR2 is YSLEER. This CDR3 comprises 18 residues. This CDR3 reads CASSQDRLAGGRTDTQYF. The CDR3 DNA reads as TGCGCCAGCAGCCAAGATCGACTAGCGGGGGGCCGCACAGATACGCAGTATTTT.